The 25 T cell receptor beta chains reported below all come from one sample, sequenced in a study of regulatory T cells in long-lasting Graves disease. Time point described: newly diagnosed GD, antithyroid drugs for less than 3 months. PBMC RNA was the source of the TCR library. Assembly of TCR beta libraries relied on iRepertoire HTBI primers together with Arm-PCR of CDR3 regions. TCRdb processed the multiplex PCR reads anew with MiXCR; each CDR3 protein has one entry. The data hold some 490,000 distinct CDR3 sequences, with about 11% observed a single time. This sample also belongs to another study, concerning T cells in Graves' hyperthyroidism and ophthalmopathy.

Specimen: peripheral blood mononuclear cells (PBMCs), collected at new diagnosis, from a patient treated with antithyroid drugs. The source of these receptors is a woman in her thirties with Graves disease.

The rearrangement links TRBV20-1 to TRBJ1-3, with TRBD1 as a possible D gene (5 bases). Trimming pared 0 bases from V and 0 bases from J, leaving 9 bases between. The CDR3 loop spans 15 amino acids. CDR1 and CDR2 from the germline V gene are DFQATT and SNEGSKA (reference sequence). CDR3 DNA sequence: TGCAGTGCTAGAGATGCGAGGGGCTCTGGAAACACCATATATTTT. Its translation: CSARDARGSGNTIYF.

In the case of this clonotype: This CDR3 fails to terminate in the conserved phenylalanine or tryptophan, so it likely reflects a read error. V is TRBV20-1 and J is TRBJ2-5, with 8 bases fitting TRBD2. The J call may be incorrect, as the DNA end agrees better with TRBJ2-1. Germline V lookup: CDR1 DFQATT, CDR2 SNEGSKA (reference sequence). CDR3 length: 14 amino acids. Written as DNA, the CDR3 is TGCAGTGCAACTAGCGGCAGCTCCTACAATGAGCAGTTCCTC. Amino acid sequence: CSATSGSSYNEQFL.

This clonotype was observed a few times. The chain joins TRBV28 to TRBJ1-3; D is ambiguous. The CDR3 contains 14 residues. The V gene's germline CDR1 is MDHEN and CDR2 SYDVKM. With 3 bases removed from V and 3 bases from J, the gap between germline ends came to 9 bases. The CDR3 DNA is TGTGCCAGCAGTTTGTCGTTGGGTGGAAACACCATATATTTT. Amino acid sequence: CASSLSLGGNTIYF. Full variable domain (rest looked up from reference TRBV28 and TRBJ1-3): DVKVTQSSRYLVKRTGEKVFLECVQDMDHENMFWYRQDPGLGLRLIYFSYDVKMKEKGDIPEGYSVSREKKERFSLILESASTNQTSMYLCASSLSLGGNTIYFGEGSWLTVV.

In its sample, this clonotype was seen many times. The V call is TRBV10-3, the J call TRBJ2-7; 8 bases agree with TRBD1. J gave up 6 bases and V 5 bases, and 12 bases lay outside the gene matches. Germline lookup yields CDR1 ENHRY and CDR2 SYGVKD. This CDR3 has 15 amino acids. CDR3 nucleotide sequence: TGTGCCATCAGTCGGGGACAGGAGTTGGTACCCGAGCAGTACTTC. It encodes CAISRGQELVPEQYF.

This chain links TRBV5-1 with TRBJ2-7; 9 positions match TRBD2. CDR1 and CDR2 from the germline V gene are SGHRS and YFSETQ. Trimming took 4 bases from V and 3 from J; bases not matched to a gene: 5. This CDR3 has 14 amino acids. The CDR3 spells CASSLAGHYYEQYF. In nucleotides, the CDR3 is TGCGCCAGCAGCCTAGCGGGGCATTACTACGAGCAGTACTTC.

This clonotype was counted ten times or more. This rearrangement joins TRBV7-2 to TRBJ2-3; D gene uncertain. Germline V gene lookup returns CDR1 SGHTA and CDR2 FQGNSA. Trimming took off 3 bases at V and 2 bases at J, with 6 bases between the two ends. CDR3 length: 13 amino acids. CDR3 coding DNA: TGTGCCAGCAGCTTCCAGTACACAGATACGCAGTATTTT. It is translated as CASSFQYTDTQYF.

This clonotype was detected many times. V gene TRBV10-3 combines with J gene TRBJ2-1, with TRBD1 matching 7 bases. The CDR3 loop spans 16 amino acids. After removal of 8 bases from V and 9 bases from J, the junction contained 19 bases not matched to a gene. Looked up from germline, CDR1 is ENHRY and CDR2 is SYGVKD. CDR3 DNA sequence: TGTGCCATCTCTCTACAGAACCAGGGGAACAGGGGTGAGCAGTTCTTC. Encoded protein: CAISLQNQGNRGEQFF.

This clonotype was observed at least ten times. As DNA, the CDR3 is TGTGCCAGCAGTCGGGCCGGGACAGTGAACACTGAAGCTTTCTTT. Amino acid sequence: CASSRAGTVNTEAFF. The chain employs TRBV6-2 or TRBV6-3 and TRBJ1-1, with 7 bases aligning to TRBD1. Germline lookup yields CDR1 MNHEY and CDR2 SVGEGT. The CDR3 is 15 residues long. V was clipped by 5 bases and J by 0 bases; unmatched bases: 6.

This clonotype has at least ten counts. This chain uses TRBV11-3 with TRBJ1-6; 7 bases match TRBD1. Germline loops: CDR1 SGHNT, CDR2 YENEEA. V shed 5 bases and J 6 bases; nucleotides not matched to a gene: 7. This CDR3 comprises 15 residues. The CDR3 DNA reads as TGTGCCAGCAGCAAAAGGACAGGAGTTAATTCACCCCTCCACTTT. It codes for CASSKRTGVNSPLHF. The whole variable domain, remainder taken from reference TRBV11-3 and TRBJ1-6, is EAGVVQSPRYKIIEKKQPVAFWCNPISGHNTLYWYLQNLGQGPELLIRYENEEAVDDSQLPKDRFSAERLKGVDSTLKIQPAELGDSAVYLCASSKRTGVNSPLHFGNGTRLTVT.

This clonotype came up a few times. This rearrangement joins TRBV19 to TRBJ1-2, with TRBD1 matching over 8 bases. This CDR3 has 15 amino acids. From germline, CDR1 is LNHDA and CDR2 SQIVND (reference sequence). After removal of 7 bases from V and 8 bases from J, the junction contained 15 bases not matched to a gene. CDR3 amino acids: CASTHGQGPLYGYTF. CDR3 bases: TGTGCCAGTACCCACGGACAGGGACCTCTCTACGGCTACACCTTC.

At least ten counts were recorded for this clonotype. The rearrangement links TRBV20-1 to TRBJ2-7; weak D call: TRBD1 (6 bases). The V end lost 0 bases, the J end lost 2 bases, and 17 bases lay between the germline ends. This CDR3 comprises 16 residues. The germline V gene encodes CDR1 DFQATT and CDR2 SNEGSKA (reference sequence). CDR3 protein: CSAREGAGTATYEQYF. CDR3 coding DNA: TGCAGTGCTAGAGAGGGGGCCGGGACGGCTACCTACGAGCAGTACTTC.

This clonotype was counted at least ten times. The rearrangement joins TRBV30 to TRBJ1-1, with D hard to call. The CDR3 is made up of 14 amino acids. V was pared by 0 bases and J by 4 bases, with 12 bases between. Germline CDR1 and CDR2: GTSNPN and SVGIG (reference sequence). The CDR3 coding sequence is TGTGCCTGGAGTGTACGAGGGAAAACCACTGAAGCTTTCTTT. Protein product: CAWSVRGKTTEAFF.

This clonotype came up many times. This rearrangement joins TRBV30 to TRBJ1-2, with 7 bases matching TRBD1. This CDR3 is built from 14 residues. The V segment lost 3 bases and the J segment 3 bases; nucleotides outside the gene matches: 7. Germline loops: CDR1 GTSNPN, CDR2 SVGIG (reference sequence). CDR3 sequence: CAWSRQGRYYGYTF. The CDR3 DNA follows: TGTGCCTGGAGCCGACAGGGTAGATACTATGGCTACACCTTC. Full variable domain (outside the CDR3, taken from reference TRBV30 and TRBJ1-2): SQTIHQWPATLVQPVGSPLSLECTVEGTSNPNLYWYRQAAGRGLQLLFYSVGIGQISSEVPQNLSASRPQDRQFILSSKKLLLSDSGFYLCAWSRQGRYYGYTFGSGTRLTVV.

The CDR3 bases are TGTGCCAGCAGCGTAGAGGTAGGCCGACGTGAGCAGTTCTTC. Its protein product is CASSVEVGRREQFF. This chain links TRBV9 with TRBJ2-1; no reliable D call. Trimming pared 0 bases from V and 9 bases from J, leaving 13 bases between. From germline, CDR1 is SGDLS and CDR2 YYNGEE. This CDR3 has 14 residues.

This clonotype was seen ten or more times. The chain's CDR3 is CASSLATGWRDYGYTF. The CDR3 bases are TGTGCCAGCAGCTTGGCGACAGGGTGGCGGGACTATGGCTACACCTTC. The gene calls are TRBV5-6 and TRBJ1-2; the match to TRBD1 covers 7 bases. The CDR3 totals 16 residues. J lost 3 bases, V lost 0 bases, and 8 bases had no gene match. Germline V CDR1 and CDR2: SGHDT, YYEEEE.

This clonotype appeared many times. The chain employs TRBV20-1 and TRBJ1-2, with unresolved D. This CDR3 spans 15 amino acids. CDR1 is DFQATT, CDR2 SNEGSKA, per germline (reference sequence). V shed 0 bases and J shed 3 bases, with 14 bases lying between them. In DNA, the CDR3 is TGCAGTGCTAGAGACCACCGAGGTGCGCACTATGGCTACACCTTC. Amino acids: CSARDHRGAHYGYTF.

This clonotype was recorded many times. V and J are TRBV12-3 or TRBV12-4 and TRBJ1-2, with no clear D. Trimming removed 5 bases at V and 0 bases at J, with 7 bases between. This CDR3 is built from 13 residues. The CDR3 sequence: CASSRPANYGYTF. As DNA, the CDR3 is TGTGCCAGCAGTCGTCCCGCTAACTATGGCTACACCTTC.

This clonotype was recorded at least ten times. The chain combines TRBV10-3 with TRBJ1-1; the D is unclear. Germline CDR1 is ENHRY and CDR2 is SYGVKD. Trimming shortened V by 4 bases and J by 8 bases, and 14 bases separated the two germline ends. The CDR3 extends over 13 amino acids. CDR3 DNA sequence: TGTGCCATCAGTGGGACGGACTCAAGAGAAGCTTTCTTT. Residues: CAISGTDSREAFF.

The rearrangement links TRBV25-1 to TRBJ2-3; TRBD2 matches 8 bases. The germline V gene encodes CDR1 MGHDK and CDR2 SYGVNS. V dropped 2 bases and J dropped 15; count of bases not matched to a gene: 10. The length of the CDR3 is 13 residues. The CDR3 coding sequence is TGTGCCAGCAGTGAAACGCACGGGACTAGTAGATATTTT. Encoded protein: CASSETHGTSRYF.

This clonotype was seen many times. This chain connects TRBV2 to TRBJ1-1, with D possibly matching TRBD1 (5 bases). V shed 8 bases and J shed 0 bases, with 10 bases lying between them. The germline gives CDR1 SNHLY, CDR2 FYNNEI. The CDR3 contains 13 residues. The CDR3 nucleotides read TGTGCCAGCCGGCGGGGGATGAACACTGAAGCTTTCTTT. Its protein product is CASRRGMNTEAFF.

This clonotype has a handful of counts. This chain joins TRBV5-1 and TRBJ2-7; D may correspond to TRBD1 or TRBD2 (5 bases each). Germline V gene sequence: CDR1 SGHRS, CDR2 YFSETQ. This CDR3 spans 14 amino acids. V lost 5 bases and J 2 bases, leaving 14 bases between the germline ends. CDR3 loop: CASRAGTFTYEQYF. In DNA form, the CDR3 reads TGCGCCAGCAGAGCCGGGACGTTTACCTACGAGCAGTACTTC. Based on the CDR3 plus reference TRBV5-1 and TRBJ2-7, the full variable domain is KAGVTQTPRYLIKTRGQQVTLSCSPISGHRSVSWYQQTPGQGLQFLFEYFSETQRNKGNFPGRFSGRQFSNSRSEMNVSTLELGDSALYLCASRAGTFTYEQYFGPGTRLTVT.

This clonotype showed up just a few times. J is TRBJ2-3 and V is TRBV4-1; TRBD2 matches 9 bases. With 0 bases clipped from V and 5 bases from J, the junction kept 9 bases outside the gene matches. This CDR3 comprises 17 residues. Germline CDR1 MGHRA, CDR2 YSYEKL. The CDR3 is CASSQDRLSGRVDTQYF. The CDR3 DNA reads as TGCGCCAGCAGCCAAGATCGCCTTAGCGGGAGAGTAGATACGCAGTATTTT.

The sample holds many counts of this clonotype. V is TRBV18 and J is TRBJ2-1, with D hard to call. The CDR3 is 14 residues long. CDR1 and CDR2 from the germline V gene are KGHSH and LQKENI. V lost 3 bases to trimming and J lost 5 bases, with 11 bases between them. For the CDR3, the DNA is TGTGCCAGCTCACCTCGGCAGGCTAACAATGAGCAGTTCTTC. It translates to CASSPRQANNEQFF.

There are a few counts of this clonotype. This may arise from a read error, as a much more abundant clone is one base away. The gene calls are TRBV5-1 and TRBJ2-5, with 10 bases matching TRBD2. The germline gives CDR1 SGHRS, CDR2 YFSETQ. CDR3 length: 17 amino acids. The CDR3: CASGLGLAEGGQETQYF. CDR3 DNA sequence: TGCGCCAGCGGCTTAGGACTAGCGGAGGGGGGACAAGAGACCCAGTACTTC.

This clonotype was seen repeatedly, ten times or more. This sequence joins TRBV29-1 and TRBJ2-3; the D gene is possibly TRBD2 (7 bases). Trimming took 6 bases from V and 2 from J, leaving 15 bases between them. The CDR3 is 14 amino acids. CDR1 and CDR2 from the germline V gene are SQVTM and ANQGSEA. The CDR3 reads CSVERGAFTDTQYF. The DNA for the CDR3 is TGCAGCGTCGAACGGGGGGCCTTCACAGATACGCAGTATTTT.